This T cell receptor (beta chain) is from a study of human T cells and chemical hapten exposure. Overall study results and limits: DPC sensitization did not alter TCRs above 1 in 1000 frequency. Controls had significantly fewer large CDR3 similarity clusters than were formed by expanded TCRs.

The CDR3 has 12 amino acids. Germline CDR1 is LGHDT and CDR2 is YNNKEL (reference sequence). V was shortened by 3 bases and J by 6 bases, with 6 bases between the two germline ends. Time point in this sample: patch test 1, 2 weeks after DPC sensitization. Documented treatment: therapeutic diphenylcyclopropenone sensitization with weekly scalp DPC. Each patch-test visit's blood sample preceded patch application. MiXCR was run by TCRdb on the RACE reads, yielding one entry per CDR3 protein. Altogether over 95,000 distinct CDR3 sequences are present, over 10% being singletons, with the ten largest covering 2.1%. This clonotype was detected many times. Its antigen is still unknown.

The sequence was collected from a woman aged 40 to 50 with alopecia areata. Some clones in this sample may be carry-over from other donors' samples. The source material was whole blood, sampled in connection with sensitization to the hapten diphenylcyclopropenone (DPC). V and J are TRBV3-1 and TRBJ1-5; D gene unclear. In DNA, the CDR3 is TGTGCCAGCAGCCATGGGAGTCAGCCCCAGCATTTT. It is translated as CASSHGSQPQHF.